This T cell receptor (beta chain) was recovered during a study of cytomegalovirus exposure and HLA in healthy donors. Primers: 60 Vbeta forward and 13 Jbeta reverse. Using immunoSEQ multiplex PCR, the repertoire was profiled, and TCRdb retains in-frame clones only, with some absent. Of fewer than 200,000 clones listed, about 79% are singletons. The V end was cut by 6 bases, the J end by 3 bases, with 5 bases between. CDR3 length equals 12 residues. Germline loops: CDR1 MDHEN, CDR2 SYDVKM. This TCR was sampled from a female donor in good health and CMV-seronegative. The chain combines TRBV28 with TRBJ2-2, with no clear D. The sequencing sample was made of PBMCs. DNA of the CDR3: TGTGCCAGCAGCCTCTACACCGGGGAGCTGTTTTTT. The encoded protein is CASSLYTGELFF.